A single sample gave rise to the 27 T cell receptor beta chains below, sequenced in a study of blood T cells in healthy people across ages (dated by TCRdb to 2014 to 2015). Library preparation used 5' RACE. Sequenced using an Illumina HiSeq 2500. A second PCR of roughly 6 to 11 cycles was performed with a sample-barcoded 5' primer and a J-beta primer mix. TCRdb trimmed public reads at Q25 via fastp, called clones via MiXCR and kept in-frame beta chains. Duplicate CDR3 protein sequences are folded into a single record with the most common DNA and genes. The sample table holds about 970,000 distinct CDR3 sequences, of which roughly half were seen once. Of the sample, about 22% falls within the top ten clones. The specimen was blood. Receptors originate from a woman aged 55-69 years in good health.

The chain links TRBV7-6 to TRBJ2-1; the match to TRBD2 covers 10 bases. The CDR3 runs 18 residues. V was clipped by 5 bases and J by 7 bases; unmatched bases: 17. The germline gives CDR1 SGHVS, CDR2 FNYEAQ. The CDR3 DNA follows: TGTGCCAGCAGCCGCTCCCTTTCACTAGCGGGAATTGTTAATGAGCAGTTCTTC. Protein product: CASSRSLSLAGIVNEQFF.

The CDR3: CATSREGTSYSYEQYF. CDR3 nucleotides: TGTGCCACCAGCAGGGAGGGCACCTCTTACTCCTACGAGCAGTACTTC. The rearrangement links TRBV15 to TRBJ2-7, with D maybe TRBD2 (6 bases). Trimming pared 3 bases from V and 0 bases from J, leaving 15 bases between. CDR3 length equals 16 residues. The germline V gene encodes CDR1 LNHNV and CDR2 YYDKDF (reference sequence).

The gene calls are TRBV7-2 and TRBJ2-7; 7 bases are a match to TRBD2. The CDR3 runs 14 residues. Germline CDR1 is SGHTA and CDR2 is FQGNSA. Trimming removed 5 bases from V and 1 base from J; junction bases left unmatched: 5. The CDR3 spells CASSRDYRSYEQYF. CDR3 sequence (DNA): TGTGCCAGCAGCCGGGACTATCGTTCCTACGAGCAGTACTTC.

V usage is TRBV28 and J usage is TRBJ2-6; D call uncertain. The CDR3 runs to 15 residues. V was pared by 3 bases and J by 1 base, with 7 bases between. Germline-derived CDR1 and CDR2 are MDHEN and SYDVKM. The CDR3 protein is CASSFRPSGANVLTF. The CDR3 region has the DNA TGTGCCAGCAGTTTCCGACCTTCTGGGGCCAACGTCCTGACTTTC.

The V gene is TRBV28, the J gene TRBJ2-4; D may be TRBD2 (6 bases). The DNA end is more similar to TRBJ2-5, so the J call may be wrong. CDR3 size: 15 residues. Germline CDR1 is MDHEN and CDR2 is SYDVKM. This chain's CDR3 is CASSPPPGVGETQYF. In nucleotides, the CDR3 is TGTGCCAGCAGTCCCCCCCCGGGGGTTGGGGAGACCCAGTACTTC.

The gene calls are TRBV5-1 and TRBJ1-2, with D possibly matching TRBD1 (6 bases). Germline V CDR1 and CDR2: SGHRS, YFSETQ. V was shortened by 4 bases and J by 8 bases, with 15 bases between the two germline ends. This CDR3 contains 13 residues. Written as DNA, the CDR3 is TGCGCCAGCAGCCCCAGGGCAGGGGAGGGCTACACCTTC. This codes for CASSPRAGEGYTF. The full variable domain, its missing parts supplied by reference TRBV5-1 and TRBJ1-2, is KAGVTQTPRYLIKTRGQQVTLSCSPISGHRSVSWYQQTPGQGLQFLFEYFSETQRNKGNFPGRFSGRQFSNSRSEMNVSTLELGDSALYLCASSPRAGEGYTFGSGTRLTVV.

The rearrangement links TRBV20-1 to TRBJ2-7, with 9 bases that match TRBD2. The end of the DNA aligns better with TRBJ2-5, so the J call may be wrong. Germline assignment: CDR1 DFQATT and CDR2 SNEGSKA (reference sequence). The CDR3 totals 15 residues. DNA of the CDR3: TGCAGTGCTAGGGCCATAGCGGGAGAGGTGGAGACCCAGTACTTC. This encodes CSARAIAGEVETQYF.

The chain's CDR3 is CASSLGQEYSGANVLTF. The DNA for the CDR3 is TGTGCCAGCAGCTTAGGCCAGGAATACTCCGGGGCCAACGTCCTGACTTTC. The chain combines TRBV7-6 with TRBJ2-6; no reliable D call. This CDR3 is 17 amino acids long. Trimming took 1 base from V and 4 from J, leaving 14 bases between them. From germline, CDR1 is SGHVS and CDR2 FNYEAQ.

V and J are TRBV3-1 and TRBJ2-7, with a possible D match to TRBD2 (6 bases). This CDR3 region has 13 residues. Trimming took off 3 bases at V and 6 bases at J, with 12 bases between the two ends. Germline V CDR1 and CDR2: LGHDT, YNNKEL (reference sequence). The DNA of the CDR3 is TGTGCCAGCAGCCATTTCGGGAGAGCCGAGCAGTACTTC. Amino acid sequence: CASSHFGRAEQYF.

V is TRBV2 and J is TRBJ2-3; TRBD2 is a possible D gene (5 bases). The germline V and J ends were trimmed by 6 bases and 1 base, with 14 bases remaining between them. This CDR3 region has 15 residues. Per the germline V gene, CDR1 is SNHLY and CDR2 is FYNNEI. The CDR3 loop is CASRGLASGTDTQYF. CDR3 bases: TGTGCCAGCAGAGGACTTGCCTCTGGCACAGATACGCAGTATTTT.

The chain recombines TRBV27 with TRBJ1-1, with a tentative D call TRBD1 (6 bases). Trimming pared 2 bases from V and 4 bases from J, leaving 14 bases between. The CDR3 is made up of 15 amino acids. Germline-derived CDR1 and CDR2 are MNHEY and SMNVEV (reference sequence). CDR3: CASSLLSSGATEAFF. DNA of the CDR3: TGTGCCAGCAGTTTACTGTCGTCGGGGGCCACTGAAGCTTTCTTT.

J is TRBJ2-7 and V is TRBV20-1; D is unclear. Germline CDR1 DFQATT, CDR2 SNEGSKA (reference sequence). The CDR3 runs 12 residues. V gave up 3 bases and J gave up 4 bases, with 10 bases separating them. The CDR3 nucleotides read TGCAGTGCTAGTCTGACCCCATACGAGCAGTACTTC. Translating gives CSASLTPYEQYF.

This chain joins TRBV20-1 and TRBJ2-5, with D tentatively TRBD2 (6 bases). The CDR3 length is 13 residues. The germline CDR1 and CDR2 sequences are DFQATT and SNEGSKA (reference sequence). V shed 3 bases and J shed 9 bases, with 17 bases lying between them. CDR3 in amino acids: CSARLSGPGAQYF. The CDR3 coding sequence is TGCAGTGCTAGGTTAAGTGGGCCGGGGGCCCAGTACTTC.

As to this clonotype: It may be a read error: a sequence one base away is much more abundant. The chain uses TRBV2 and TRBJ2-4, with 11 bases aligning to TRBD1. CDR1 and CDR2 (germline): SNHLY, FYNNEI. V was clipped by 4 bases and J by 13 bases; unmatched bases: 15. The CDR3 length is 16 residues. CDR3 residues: CASSVISRTGGGEQYF. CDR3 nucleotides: TGTGCCAGCAGTGTAATTTCGCGGACAGGGGGCGGGGAGCAGTACTTC.

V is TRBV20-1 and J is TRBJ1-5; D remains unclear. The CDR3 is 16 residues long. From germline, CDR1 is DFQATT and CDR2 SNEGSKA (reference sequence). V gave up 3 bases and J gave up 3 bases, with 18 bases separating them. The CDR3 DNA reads TGCAGTGCTAGGGCCGTTAAAGGAGGCCACAATCAGCCCCAGCATTTT. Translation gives CSARAVKGGHNQPQHF.

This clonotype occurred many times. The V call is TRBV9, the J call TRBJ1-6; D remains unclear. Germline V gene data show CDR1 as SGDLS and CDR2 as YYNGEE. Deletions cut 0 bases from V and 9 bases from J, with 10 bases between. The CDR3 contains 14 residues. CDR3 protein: CASSVASSASPLHF. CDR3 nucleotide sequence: TGTGCCAGCAGCGTAGCTTCAAGTGCTTCACCCCTCCACTTT.

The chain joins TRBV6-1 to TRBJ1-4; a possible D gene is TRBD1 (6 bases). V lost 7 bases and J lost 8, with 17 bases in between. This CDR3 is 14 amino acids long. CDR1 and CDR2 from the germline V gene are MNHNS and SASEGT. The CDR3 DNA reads TGTGCCAGCATTCTAGGGGGTTCTAGGGAAAAACTGTTTTTT. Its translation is CASILGGSREKLFF.

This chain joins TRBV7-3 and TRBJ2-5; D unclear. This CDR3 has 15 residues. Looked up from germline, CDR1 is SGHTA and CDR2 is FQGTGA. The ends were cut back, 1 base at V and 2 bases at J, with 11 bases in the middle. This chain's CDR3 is CASSLNAGRQETQYF. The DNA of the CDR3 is TGTGCCAGCAGCTTAAACGCTGGCAGGCAAGAGACCCAGTACTTC.

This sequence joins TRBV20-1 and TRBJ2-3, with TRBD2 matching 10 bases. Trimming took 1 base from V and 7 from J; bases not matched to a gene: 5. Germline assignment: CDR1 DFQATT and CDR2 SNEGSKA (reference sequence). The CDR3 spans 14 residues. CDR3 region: CSARVLAGANTQYF. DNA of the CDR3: TGCAGTGCTAGAGTCCTAGCGGGAGCTAATACGCAGTATTTT.

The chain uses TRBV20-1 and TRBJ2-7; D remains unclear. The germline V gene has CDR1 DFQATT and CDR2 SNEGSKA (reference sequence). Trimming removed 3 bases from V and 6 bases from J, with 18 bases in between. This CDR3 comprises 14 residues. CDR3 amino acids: CSARVGSPSSEQYF. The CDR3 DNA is TGCAGTGCTAGGGTCGGCTCCCCGAGCTCCGAGCAGTACTTC.

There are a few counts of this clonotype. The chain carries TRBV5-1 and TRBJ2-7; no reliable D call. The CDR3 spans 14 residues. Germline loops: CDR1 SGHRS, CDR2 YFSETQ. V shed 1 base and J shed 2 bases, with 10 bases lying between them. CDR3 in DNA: TGCGCCAGCAGCTTGAGTATCAGGCCCTACGAGCAGTACTTC. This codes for CASSLSIRPYEQYF. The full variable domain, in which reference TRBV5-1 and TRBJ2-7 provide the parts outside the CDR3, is KAGVTQTPRYLIKTRGQQVTLSCSPISGHRSVSWYQQTPGQGLQFLFEYFSETQRNKGNFPGRFSGRQFSNSRSEMNVSTLELGDSALYLCASSLSIRPYEQYFGPGTRLTVT.

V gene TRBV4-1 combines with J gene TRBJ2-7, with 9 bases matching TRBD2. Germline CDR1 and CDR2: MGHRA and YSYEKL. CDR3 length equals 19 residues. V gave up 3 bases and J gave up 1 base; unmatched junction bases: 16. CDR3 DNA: TGCGCCAGCAGCCACTGGGAAGTAGGTAGGACTAGCGCTTCCTACGAGCAGTACTTC. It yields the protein CASSHWEVGRTSASYEQYF.

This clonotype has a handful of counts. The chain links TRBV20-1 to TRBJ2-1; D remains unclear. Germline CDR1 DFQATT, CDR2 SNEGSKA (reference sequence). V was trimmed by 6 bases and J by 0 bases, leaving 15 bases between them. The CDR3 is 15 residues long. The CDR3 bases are TGCAGTGCCGTCGCCACAATGAGCTCCTACAATGAGCAGTTCTTC. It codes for CSAVATMSSYNEQFF.

The chain's CDR3 is CASSFKLRGTDTQYF. CDR3 nucleotide sequence: TGTGCCAGCAGTTTCAAGTTGAGGGGCACAGATACGCAGTATTTT. This chain uses TRBV28 with TRBJ2-3, with D perhaps matching TRBD2 (5 bases). Germline V gene lookup returns CDR1 MDHEN and CDR2 SYDVKM. V dropped 3 bases and J dropped 1 base, with 11 bases sitting between them. This CDR3 comprises 15 residues.

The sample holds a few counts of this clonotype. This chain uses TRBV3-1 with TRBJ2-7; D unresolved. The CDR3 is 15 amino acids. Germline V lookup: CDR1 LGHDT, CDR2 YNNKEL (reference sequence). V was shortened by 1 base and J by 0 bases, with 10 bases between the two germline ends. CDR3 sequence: CASSQAQMSSYEQYF. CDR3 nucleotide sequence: TGTGCCAGCAGCCAAGCACAGATGAGCTCCTACGAGCAGTACTTC.

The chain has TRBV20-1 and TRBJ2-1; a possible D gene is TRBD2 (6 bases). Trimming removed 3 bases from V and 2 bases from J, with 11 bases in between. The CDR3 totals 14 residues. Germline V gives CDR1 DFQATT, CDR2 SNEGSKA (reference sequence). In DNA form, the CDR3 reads TGCAGTGCTAGGGGCAGGAGGGCCTACAATGAGCAGTTCTTC. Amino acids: CSARGRRAYNEQFF.

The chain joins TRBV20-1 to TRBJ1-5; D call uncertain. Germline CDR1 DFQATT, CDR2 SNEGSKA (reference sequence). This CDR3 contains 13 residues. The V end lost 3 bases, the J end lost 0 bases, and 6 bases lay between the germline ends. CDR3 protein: CSASGNSNQPQHF. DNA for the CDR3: TGCAGTGCTAGCGGTAATAGCAATCAGCCCCAGCATTTT.